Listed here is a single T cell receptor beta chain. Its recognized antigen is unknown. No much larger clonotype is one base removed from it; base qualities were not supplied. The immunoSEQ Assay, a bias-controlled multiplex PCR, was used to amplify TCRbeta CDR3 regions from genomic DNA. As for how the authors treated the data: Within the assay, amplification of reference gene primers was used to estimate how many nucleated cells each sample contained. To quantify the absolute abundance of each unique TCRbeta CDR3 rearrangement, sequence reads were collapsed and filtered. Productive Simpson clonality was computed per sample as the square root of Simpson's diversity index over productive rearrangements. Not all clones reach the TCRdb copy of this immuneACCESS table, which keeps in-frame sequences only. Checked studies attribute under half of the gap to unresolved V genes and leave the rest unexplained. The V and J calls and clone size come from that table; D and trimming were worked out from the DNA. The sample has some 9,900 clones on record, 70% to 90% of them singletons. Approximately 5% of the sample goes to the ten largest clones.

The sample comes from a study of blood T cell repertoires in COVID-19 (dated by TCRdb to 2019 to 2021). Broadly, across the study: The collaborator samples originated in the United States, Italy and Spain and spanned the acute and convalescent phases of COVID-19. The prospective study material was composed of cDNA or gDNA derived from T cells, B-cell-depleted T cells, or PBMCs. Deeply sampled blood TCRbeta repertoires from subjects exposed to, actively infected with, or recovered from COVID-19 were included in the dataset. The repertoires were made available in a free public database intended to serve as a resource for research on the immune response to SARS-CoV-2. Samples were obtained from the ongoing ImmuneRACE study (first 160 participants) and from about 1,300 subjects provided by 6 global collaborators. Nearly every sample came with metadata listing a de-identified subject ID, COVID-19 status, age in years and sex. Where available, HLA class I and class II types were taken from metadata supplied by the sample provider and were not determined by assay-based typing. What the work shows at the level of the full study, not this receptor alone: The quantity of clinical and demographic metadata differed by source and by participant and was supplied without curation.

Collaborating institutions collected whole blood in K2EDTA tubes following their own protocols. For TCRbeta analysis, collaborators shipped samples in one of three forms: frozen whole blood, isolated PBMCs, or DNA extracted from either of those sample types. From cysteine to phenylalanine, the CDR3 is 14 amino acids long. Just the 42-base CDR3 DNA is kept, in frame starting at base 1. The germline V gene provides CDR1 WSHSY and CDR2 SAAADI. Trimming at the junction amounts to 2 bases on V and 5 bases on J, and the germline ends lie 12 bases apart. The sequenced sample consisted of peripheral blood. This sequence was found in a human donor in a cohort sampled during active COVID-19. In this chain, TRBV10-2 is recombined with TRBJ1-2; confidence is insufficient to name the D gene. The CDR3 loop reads CASSEGTRGYGYTF. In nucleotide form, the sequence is TGCGCCAGCAGTGAGGGCACCAGAGGGTATGGCTACACCTTC.